This TCR beta chain was recorded in a study of vaccination effects on CD4 cells after COVID-19. Assay: immunoSEQ multiplex PCR; the TCRdb copy retains only in-frame clones and omits some. The table shows 65,000 to 90,000 clones, with 65% to 85% occurring only once. Antigen-specific CD4+ T cells were expanded (with viral peptide pools) by the ViraFEST assay ahead of sequencing. The authors isolated CD4+ T cells after more than eight days of culture. Recipients of the vaccine had no prior SARS-CoV-2 infection and negative nucleocapsid antibodies. IL-2 medium took the place of half the medium on both days 3 and 7. Study-level findings and limits: Just 1 of 255 vaccine-induced clones in healthy recipients was cross-reactive. The study got few convalescent patients and did not collect any early post-infection timepoints. Marked contraction was observed in infection-induced and vaccine-induced clones late after vaccination.

Regarding this clone: The antigen is not known.

V lost 1 base, J lost 1 base, and 5 bases lay in between. Germline loops: CDR1 SGHRS, CDR2 YFSETQ. The length of the CDR3 is 14 residues. The rearrangement joins TRBV5-1 to TRBJ2-2; D remains ambiguous. Material: CD4+ T cells from PBMCs cultured with HCoV-NL63 spike peptides, obtained before COVID-19 vaccination. The clonotype comes from a human donor who received a COVID-19 vaccine. Here the CDR3 DNA reads TGCGCCAGCAGCTTGTCGGGGAACACCGGGGAGCTGTTTTTT. Amino acids: CASSLSGNTGELFF.